This TCR beta chain emerged from a study of early T cells in non-severe SARS-CoV-2 infection. Looking at the study overall: Sequencing of unsorted whole blood was done on bulk RNA, leaving chains unpaired. Whole-study results and caveats: Matching results from VDJdb favored anti-spike CD8 responses, leaving private and CD4 specificities undetected.

In this sample, this clonotype turned up many times. The antigen is undetermined. Attachment of unique molecular identifiers to individual cDNA molecules was performed. Each CDR3 protein is one row after TCRdb ran MiXCR on the 5' RACE reads. Among 65,000 to 95,000 distinct CDR3 sequences, around 16% were seen once, and the ten largest hold 2.9%. This CDR3 has 14 residues. J was trimmed by 2 bases and V by 10 bases; bases with no gene match: 11. Material for sequencing was whole blood. The rearrangement uses TRBV12-3 or TRBV12-4 and TRBJ2-7; TRBD2 agrees at 7 bases. The sequence was obtained from an adult who was a healthcare worker with PCR-confirmed SARS-CoV-2 infection or an uninfected control (not recorded which). CDR3 nucleotide sequence: TGTGCCACCCGTGAGGCGGGAGACACCTACGAGCAGTACTTC. It codes for CATREAGDTYEQYF.